The entry that follows covers one T cell receptor beta chain sequence. There is no known antigen for this receptor. For every CD8+ T cell subset, over 250,000 cells were flow-sorted straight into RLT lysis buffer, and each subset was sorted in triplicate. To keep memory contaminants out, a stringent definition of naive CD8+ T cells was applied: CD45RO-CCR7+CD27+CD95-. Peripheral blood mononuclear cells were isolated from buffy coats using standard density gradient centrifugation. A FACSAria III was used to flow-sort naive CD8+ T cells into CXCR3-negative and CXCR3-positive populations. Total RNA was extracted from sorted cells using an RNeasy Mini Kit. This sample was included in a study of CXCR3-negative and CXCR3-positive naive CD8 T cells (dated 2019 in TCRdb). With respect to the entire study: Some 130 million TRB reads were obtained in total, roughly 1.5 +/- 0.3 million reads per library. Data from under 12 donors, pooled across two independent experiments, went into the diversity and physicochemical repertoire analyses. Naive subsets from 5 or 6 donors and memory cells from 3 donors were included in the TRBV-TRBJ cluster analysis.

The CDR3 numbers 12 residues from cysteine through phenylalanine. The DNA sequence is not available. Reading the germline V gene gives CDR1 SQVTM and CDR2 ANQGSEA. Beyond this particular receptor, the publication reports: Both naive subsets had comparably high repertoire diversity, while memory CD8+ T cells had much lower repertoire diversity. Freshly isolated PBMCs were used for most assays because CXCR3 expression went down partially after cryopreservation. Because surface CD5, which has been linked to self-reactivity in mice, was comparable between naive subsets, TCR interaction strength was also inferred from TRB CDR3 physicochemical properties. Compared with CXCR3-negative naive cells, CXCR3-positive naive cells had TRB CDR3s with higher hydrophobicity (lower Kidera factor 4), lower energy, and higher strength and volume indices. Within the same donor, TRBV-TRBJ usage looked similar between naive CXCR3-negative and CXCR3-positive cells, but memory cells had distinct patterns.

The instrument was a NextSeq 550. The Human TCR Profiling Kit (MiLaboratory) was used to make UMI-labeled 5' RACE TRB cDNA libraries. The full amount of extracted RNA was used for cDNA synthesis, and the full amount of resulting cDNA was used for PCR amplification. Libraries were prepared in parallel using an identical number of PCR cycles. In the source study's methods: With a requirement of at least two reads per UMI, MIGEC and MiXCR extracted about 50,000 +/- 10,000 unique UMI-labeled TRB cDNA molecules per library. On average, each library contained approximately 40,000 +/- 10,000 functional in-frame TRB CDR3 nucleotide clonotypes without stop codons. After each sample was downsampled to 5000 UMI-labeled TRB molecules, VDJtools was used to calculate diversity metrics such as normalized Shannon-Wiener and Chao1. VDJtools computed clonotype-size-weighted physicochemical properties of the central five CDR3 residues: interaction energy, strength, volume and Kidera factor 4. TCRdb reprocessed the reads; each CDR3 protein sequence makes one entry, and DNA is unavailable. For this entry, the V and J calls and clone size follow TCRdb and not the study's own pipeline. The sample table records nearly 90,000 distinct CDR3 sequences. 0.75% to 0.95% of the sample is in the top ten clones.

Sequencing input: naive CXCR3+ CD8+ T cells from blood. The cell subset or site tag for this specimen amounts to: CD45RO-CCR7+CD27+CD95- naive CD8+ T cells expressing CXCR3 (TNR3+). The V gene is TRBV29-1 and the J gene is TRBJ2-3; TCRdb's assignment of TRBD2 cannot be checked, as there is no DNA. The TCR originated in a human donor in good health. Some clones in this sample may be carry-over from other donors' samples. The CDR3 reads as follows: CSVEDTASAQYF.